This T cell receptor beta chain derives from a study of blood T cell repertoires in COVID-19. Study in general: The samples span acute and convalescent COVID-19 from the United States, Italy and Spain.

Source study methods: Counts of nucleated cells, estimated from reference gene primer amplification, were obtained. Assay: immunoSEQ multiplex PCR; the TCRdb copy retains only in-frame clones and omits some. From that table come the V and J calls and clone size; the DNA was used to work out D and trimming. The sample contains approximately 150,000 clones, roughly 79% of which appear only once. CDR3 size: 12 residues. Trimming cost V 0 bases and J 7 bases, with 6 bases left between them. In germline, CDR1 is LGHDT, CDR2 YNNKEL (reference sequence). This TCR derives from a human donor in a cohort sampled during active COVID-19. The material sequenced was peripheral blood. The gene calls are TRBV3-1 (or the pseudogene TRBV3-2) and TRBJ1-2; tentative D call: TRBD1 (5 bases). For the CDR3, the DNA is TGTGCCAGCAGCCAAGACAGGGTTGGCTACACCTTC. Amino acid sequence: CASSQDRVGYTF.